These T cell receptor beta chains were read from a single sample in a study of blood T cell repertoires in COVID-19. Data came from immunoSEQ multiplex PCR; TCRdb stores just in-frame clones and leaves some out. The repertoire consists of around 140,000 clones, with approximately 90% occurring once and the leading ten covering about 1.5%. Sequenced: peripheral blood. These receptors all come from a human donor in a cohort sampled during active COVID-19. CDR3s include the opening cysteine and the closing phenylalanine or tryptophan. D genes are given only for firm matches. Size tells how often a clone was seen (once, few, many) or the class of an expanded clone, and some rows leave it out.

size: .; J: TRBJ1-5; V: TRBV18; D: .; CDR3: CASSPGQWADQPQHF; DNA: TGTGCCAGCTCACCCGGACAGTGGGCGGATCAGCCCCAGCATTTT
size: .; J: TRBJ2-7; V: TRBV5-4; D: TRBD1; CDR3: CASSLPGQGTLRQYF; DNA: TGTGCCAGCAGCTTACCGGGACAGGGTACTTTAAGGCAGTACTTC
size: .; J: TRBJ2-3; V: TRBV5-1; D: .; CDR3: CASSLVTVDTQYF; DNA: TGCGCCAGCAGCTTAGTGACAGTAGATACGCAGTATTTT
size: .; J: TRBJ2-5; V: TRBV7-2; D: .; CDR3: CASSQRQLETQYF; DNA: TGTGCCAGCAGTCAAAGACAACTGGAGACCCAGTACTTC
size: .; J: TRBJ1-3; V: TRBV30; D: TRBD1; CDR3: CAWSARDRGPSGNTIYF; DNA: TGTGCCTGGAGTGCAAGGGACAGGGGTCCCTCTGGAAACACCATATATTTT
size: .; J: TRBJ1-5; V: TRBV15; D: TRBD1; CDR3: CATSRGIPTGESNQPQHF; DNA: TGTGCCACCAGCAGGGGGATTCCGACAGGGGAGAGCAATCAGCCCCAGCATTTT
size: once; J: TRBJ2-1; V: TRBV9; D: TRBD2; CDR3: CASSPGGLASPKDVPFF; DNA: TGTGCCAGCAGCCCCGGAGGACTAGCATCCCCTAAAGACGTCCCGTTCTTC
size: .; J: TRBJ2-7; V: TRBV4-3; D: .; CDR3: CASSSRRGEQYF; DNA: TGCGCCAGCAGCTCGAGGAGGGGCGAGCAGTACTTC
size: .; J: TRBJ1-3; V: TRBV9; D: .; CDR3: CASSVEVDRISGNTIYF; DNA: TGTGCCAGCAGCGTAGAGGTGGACAGAATCTCTGGAAACACCATATATTTT
size: once; J: TRBJ2-7; V: TRBV9; D: .; CDR3: CASSVAGGNYEQYF; DNA: TGTGCCAGCAGCGTAGCTGGCGGGAACTACGAGCAGTACTTC
size: .; J: TRBJ1-2; V: TRBV7-2; D: TRBD1; CDR3: CASSLAGQGLYGYTF; DNA: TGTGCCAGCAGCTTAGCGGGACAGGGGCTCTATGGCTACACCTTC
size: .; J: TRBJ2-2; V: TRBV30; D: .; CDR3: CAWGPGVDTGELFF; DNA: TGTGCCTGGGGGCCGGGGGTAGACACCGGGGAGCTGTTTTTT
size: once; J: TRBJ1-5; V: TRBV19; D: .; CDR3: CASSIVFLSNQPQHF; DNA: TGTGCCAGTAGTATAGTTTTCCTTAGCAATCAGCCCCAGCATTTT
size: .; J: TRBJ1-1; V: TRBV5-4; D: .; CDR3: CASSHPDRMTEAFF; DNA: TGTGCCAGCAGCCACCCAGACAGGATGACTGAAGCTTTCTTT
size: .; J: TRBJ1-2; V: TRBV12-3/TRBV12-4; D: TRBD1; CDR3: CASSPDRRGGYTF; DNA: TGTGCCAGCAGTCCGGACAGGAGAGGCGGCTACACCTTC
size: .; J: TRBJ2-1; V: TRBV6-5; D: TRBD1; CDR3: CASSPRDRVMDEQFF; DNA: TGTGCCAGCAGCCCCCGGGACAGGGTAATGGATGAGCAGTTCTTC
size: .; J: TRBJ2-5; V: TRBV29-1; D: TRBD1; CDR3: CSALTGTGGETQYF; DNA: TGCAGCGCACTCACCGGGACAGGGGGAGAGACCCAGTACTTC
size: few; J: TRBJ1-6; V: TRBV5-8; D: .; CDR3: CASSLQLSPLHF; DNA: TGTGCCAGCAGCTTGCAACTCTCACCCCTCCACTTT
size: few; J: TRBJ1-1; V: TRBV5-4; D: TRBD1; CDR3: CASSFGTGRRTEAFF; DNA: TGTGCCAGCAGCTTCGGGACAGGGAGGCGCACTGAAGCTTTCTTT
size: .; J: TRBJ1-2; V: TRBV7-3; D: .; CDR3: CASSLGRDYGYTF; DNA: TGTGCCAGCAGCTTGGGCAGGGACTATGGCTACACCTTC
size: .; J: TRBJ1-2; V: TRBV6-5; D: TRBD1; CDR3: CASRLMDRGGYGYTF; DNA: TGTGCCAGCAGGTTAATGGACAGGGGTGGCTATGGCTACACCTTC
size: .; J: TRBJ1-1; V: TRBV7-9; D: .; CDR3: CASAGAGNTEAFF; DNA: TGTGCCAGCGCGGGGGCGGGGAACACTGAAGCTTTCTTT
size: .; J: TRBJ2-5; V: TRBV19; D: .; CDR3: CASSIVFGGESQETQYF; DNA: TGTGCCAGTAGTATTGTCTTCGGGGGAGAGAGTCAAGAGACCCAGTACTTC
size: .; J: TRBJ1-1; V: TRBV6-2/TRBV6-3; D: .; CDR3: CASSSRVTEAFF; DNA: TGTGCCAGCAGTTCACGAGTCACTGAAGCTTTCTTT
size: .; J: TRBJ2-3; V: TRBV6-2/TRBV6-3; D: .; CDR3: CASSYGPTDTQYF; DNA: TGTGCCAGCAGTTACGGGCCCACAGATACGCAGTATTTT
size: .; J: TRBJ2-2; V: TRBV7-8; D: .; CDR3: CASSPARGGANTGELFF; DNA: TGTGCCAGCAGCCCCGCTAGGGGGGGCGCGAACACCGGGGAGCTGTTTTTT
size: .; J: TRBJ2-5; V: TRBV20-1; D: .; CDR3: CSARGDRTQYF; DNA: TGCAGTGCTAGGGGAGACCGGACCCAGTACTTC
size: .; J: TRBJ2-5; V: TRBV3-1/TRBV3-2; D: TRBD2; CDR3: CASSQGGETQYF; DNA: TGTGCCAGCAGCCAGGGAGGGGAGACCCAGTACTTC
size: .; J: TRBJ2-1; V: TRBV9; D: .; CDR3: CASSVAGSHNEQFF; DNA: TGTGCCAGCAGCGTAGCTGGTAGCCACAATGAGCAGTTCTTC
size: .; J: TRBJ2-1; V: TRBV11-3; D: .; CDR3: CASSLGGNRELNNEQFF; DNA: TGTGCCAGCAGCTTAGGGGGAAACAGGGAGCTGAACAATGAGCAGTTCTTC
size: .; J: TRBJ2-7; V: TRBV5-1; D: TRBD1; CDR3: CASSGGTGAYEQYF; DNA: TGCGCCAGCAGCGGCGGGACAGGGGCCTACGAGCAGTACTTC
size: .; J: TRBJ2-5; V: TRBV5-4; D: TRBD1; CDR3: CASSFEQGVTQYF; DNA: TGTGCCAGCAGCTTCGAACAGGGGGTGACCCAGTACTTC
size: .; J: TRBJ2-5; V: TRBV6-2/TRBV6-3; D: .; CDR3: CASSGRGLVGTQYF; DNA: TGTGCCAGCAGCGGAAGGGGTCTAGTGGGGACCCAGTACTTC
size: .; J: TRBJ1-2; V: TRBV5-6; D: .; CDR3: CASSLRRIYGYTF; DNA: TGTGCCAGCAGCTTGAGGCGGATCTATGGCTACACCTTC
size: .; J: TRBJ2-2; V: TRBV4-1; D: TRBD2; CDR3: CASSLTAGGNGGELFF; DNA: TGCGCCAGCAGCTTAACAGCGGGGGGGAATGGCGGGGAGCTGTTTTTT
size: .; J: TRBJ2-7; V: TRBV27; D: .; CDR3: CASSASAGIISYEQYF; DNA: TGTGCCAGCAGCGCCTCCGCGGGGATCATCTCCTACGAGCAGTACTTC
size: .; J: TRBJ2-3; V: TRBV6-4; D: TRBD1; CDR3: CASSRGRGSTDTQYF; DNA: TGTGCCAGCAGTCGCGGCAGGGGGTCCACAGATACGCAGTATTTT
size: .; J: TRBJ2-3; V: TRBV4-1; D: .; CDR3: CASSSGTSTDTQYF; DNA: TGCGCCAGCAGCTCCGGGACTAGCACAGATACGCAGTATTTT
size: .; J: TRBJ1-6; V: TRBV9; D: TRBD1; CDR3: CASSARQGPDNSPLHF; DNA: TGTGCCAGCAGCGCAAGACAGGGGCCTGATAATTCACCCCTCCACTTT
size: .; J: TRBJ2-7; V: TRBV2; D: TRBD1; CDR3: CASSARTGSSYEQYF; DNA: TGTGCCAGCAGTGCTCGGACAGGGAGCTCCTACGAGCAGTACTTC
size: once; J: TRBJ2-5; V: TRBV25-1; D: TRBD1; CDR3: CASSDLGQGYQETQYF; DNA: TGTGCCAGCAGTGACCTGGGACAGGGGTACCAAGAGACCCAGTACTTC
size: .; J: TRBJ2-1; V: TRBV4-2; D: TRBD2; CDR3: CASSQFGGGASWTEQFF; DNA: TGTGCCAGCAGCCAATTTGGCGGGGGGGCCTCATGGACTGAGCAGTTCTTC
size: .; J: TRBJ2-2; V: TRBV5-1; D: .; CDR3: CASSDQGSTGELFF; DNA: TGCGCCAGCAGCGATCAGGGTAGCACCGGGGAGCTGTTTTTT
size: few; J: TRBJ2-2; V: TRBV4-2; D: .; CDR3: CASSHPEGELFF; DNA: TGTGCCAGCAGCCACCCGGAGGGGGAGCTGTTTTTT
size: .; J: TRBJ2-1; V: TRBV5-1; D: .; CDR3: CASSLTMPLWTADNEQFF; DNA: TGCGCCAGCAGCTTAACCATGCCTCTCTGGACAGCGGACAATGAGCAGTTCTTC
size: .; J: TRBJ1-1; V: TRBV19; D: TRBD1; CDR3: CASSDWDRDNTEAFF; DNA: TGTGCCAGTAGCGACTGGGACAGGGATAACACTGAAGCTTTCTTT
size: .; J: TRBJ2-7; V: TRBV7-6; D: TRBD1; CDR3: CASSLRSPWGQISYEQYF; DNA: TGTGCCAGCAGCTTACGTTCCCCCTGGGGACAGATCTCCTACGAGCAGTACTTC
size: .; J: TRBJ1-6; V: TRBV6-6; D: .; CDR3: CASSYRGEDSPLHF; DNA: TGTGCCAGCAGTTACAGGGGCGAGGATTCACCCCTCCACTTT
size: .; J: TRBJ2-5; V: TRBV10-3; D: .; CDR3: CAISESGRVLQETQYF; DNA: TGTGCCATCAGTGAGTCGGGTCGGGTCCTCCAAGAGACCCAGTACTTC
size: .; J: TRBJ1-2; V: TRBV29-1; D: TRBD1; CDR3: CSVDTGGYGYTF; DNA: TGCAGCGTAGATACAGGGGGCTATGGCTACACCTTC